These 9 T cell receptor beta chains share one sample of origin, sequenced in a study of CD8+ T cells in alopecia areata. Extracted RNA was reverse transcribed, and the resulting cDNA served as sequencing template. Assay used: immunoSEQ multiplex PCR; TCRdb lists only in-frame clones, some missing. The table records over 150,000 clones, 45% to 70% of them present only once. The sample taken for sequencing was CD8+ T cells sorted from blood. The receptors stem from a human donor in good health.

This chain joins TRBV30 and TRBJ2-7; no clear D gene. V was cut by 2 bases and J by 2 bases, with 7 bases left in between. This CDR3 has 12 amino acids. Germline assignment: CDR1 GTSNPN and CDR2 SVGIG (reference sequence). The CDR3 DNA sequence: TGTGCCTGGAGTCCCGGTCCCTACGAGCAGTACTTC. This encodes CAWSPGPYEQYF. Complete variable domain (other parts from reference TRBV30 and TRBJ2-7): SQTIHQWPATLVQPVGSPLSLECTVEGTSNPNLYWYRQAAGRGLQLLFYSVGIGQISSEVPQNLSASRPQDRQFILSSKKLLLSDSGFYLCAWSPGPYEQYFGPGTRLTVT.

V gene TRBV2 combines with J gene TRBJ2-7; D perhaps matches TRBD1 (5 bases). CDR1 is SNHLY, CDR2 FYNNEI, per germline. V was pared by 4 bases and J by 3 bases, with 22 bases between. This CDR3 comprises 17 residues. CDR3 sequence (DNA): TGTGCCAGCAGTGGTCTCGCCGGAGACAGCGAGCGCTACGAGCAGTACTTC. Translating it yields CASSGLAGDSERYEQYF.

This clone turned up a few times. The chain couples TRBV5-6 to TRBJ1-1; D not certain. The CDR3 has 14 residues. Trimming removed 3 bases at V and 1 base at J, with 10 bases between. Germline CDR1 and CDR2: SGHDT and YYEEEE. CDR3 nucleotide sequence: TGTGCCAGCAGCTGGACCTCCGCGAACACTGAAGCTTTCTTT. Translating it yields CASSWTSANTEAFF.

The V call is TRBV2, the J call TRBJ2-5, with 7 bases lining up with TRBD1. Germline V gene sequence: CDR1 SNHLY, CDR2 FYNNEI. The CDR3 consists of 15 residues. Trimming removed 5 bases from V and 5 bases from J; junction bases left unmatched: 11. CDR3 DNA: TGTGCCAGCAGTCCGCCTGACAGGGAAGGGGAGACCCAGTACTTC. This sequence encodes CASSPPDREGETQYF.

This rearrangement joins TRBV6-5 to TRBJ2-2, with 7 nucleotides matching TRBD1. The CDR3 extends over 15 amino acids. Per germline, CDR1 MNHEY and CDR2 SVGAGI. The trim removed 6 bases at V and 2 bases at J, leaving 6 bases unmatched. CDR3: CASSLGTDNTGELFF. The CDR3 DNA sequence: TGTGCCAGCAGCCTCGGGACAGATAACACCGGGGAGCTGTTTTTT.

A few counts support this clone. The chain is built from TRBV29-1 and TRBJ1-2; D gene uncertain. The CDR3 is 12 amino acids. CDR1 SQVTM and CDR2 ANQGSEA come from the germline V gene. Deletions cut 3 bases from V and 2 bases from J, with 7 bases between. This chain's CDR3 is CSVDDGNYGYTF. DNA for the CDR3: TGCAGCGTTGATGACGGCAACTATGGCTACACCTTC.

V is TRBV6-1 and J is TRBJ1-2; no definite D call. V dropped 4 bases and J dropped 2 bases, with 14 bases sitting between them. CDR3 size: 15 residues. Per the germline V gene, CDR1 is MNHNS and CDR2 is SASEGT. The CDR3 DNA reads TGTGCCAGCAGTGGAGCTTCGGTGTTAAACTATGGCTACACCTTC. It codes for CASSGASVLNYGYTF.

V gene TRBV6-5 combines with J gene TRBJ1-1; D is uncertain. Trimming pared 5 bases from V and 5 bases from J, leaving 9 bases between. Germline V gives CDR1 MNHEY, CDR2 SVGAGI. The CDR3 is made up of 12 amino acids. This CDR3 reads CASSDPGTEAFF. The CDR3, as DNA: TGTGCCAGCAGTGACCCGGGAACTGAAGCTTTCTTT.

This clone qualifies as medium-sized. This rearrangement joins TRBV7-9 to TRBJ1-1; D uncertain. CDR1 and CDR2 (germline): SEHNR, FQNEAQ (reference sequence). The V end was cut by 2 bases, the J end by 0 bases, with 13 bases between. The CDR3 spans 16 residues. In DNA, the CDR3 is TGTGCCAGCAGCTTAAAAACCTCAATTATGAACACTGAAGCTTTCTTT. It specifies CASSLKTSIMNTEAFF. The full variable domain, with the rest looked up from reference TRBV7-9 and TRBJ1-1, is DTGVSQNPRHKITKRGQNVTFRCDPISEHNRLYWYRQTLGQGPEFLTYFQNEAQLEKSRLLSDRFSAERPKGSFSTLEIQRTEQGDSAMYLCASSLKTSIMNTEAFFGQGTRLTVV.